These 15 T cell receptor beta chains were sequenced from one sample in a study of CD8+ T cells in alopecia areata. The sequencing template was cDNA reverse transcribed from extracted RNA. Sequenced by immunoSEQ multiplex PCR; TCRdb stores in-frame clones only, minus some. The sample lists some 240,000 clones, 57% occurring once. Material: CD4+ T cells sorted from blood, obtained at week 0. These receptors all stem from a human donor with alopecia areata.

The gene calls are TRBV4-1 and TRBJ1-1; 8 nucleotides match TRBD1. J was trimmed by 1 base and V by 2 bases; bases with no gene match: 3. CDR1 MGHRA and CDR2 YSYEKL come from the germline V gene. The length of the CDR3 is 15 residues. The CDR3 reads CASSQIGTGNTEAFF. Here the CDR3 DNA reads TGCGCCAGCAGCCAAATAGGGACAGGGAACACTGAAGCTTTCTTT.

This clone was counted only a few times. The chain combines TRBV29-1 with TRBJ2-4; TRBD1 matches 9 bases. Germline V gene sequence: CDR1 SQVTM, CDR2 ANQGSEA. V lost 5 bases, J lost 4 bases, and 3 bases stayed unmatched. The CDR3 is 13 residues long. CDR3 sequence: CSVSDRGKNIQYF. As DNA, the CDR3 is TGCAGCGTTTCCGACAGGGGGAAAAACATTCAGTACTTC.

This clone came up many times. The chain recombines TRBV5-4 with TRBJ2-3; a weak D match, TRBD2 (5 bases). V shed 4 bases and J shed 0 bases, with 21 bases lying between them. Germline-derived CDR1 and CDR2 are SGHNT and YYREEE (reference sequence). CDR3 length: 18 residues. The CDR3 here is CASSDPLRLQKSTDTQYF. CDR3 DNA sequence: TGTGCCAGCAGCGACCCACTGAGACTACAAAAAAGCACAGATACGCAGTATTTT. The full variable domain, rest sourced from reference TRBV5-4 and TRBJ2-3, is ETGVTQSPTHLIKTRGQQVTLRCSSQSGHNTVSWYQQALGQGPQFIFQYYREEENGRGNFPPRFSGLQFPNYSSELNVNALELDDSALYLCASSDPLRLQKSTDTQYFGPGTRLTVL.

This clone has more than one count but fewer than ten. The chain is built from TRBV4-1 and TRBJ2-7; TRBD2 might be the D (6 bases). The CDR3 extends over 14 amino acids. V lost 2 bases, J lost 10 bases, and 18 bases lay in between. The germline gives CDR1 MGHRA, CDR2 YSYEKL. The CDR3 is CASSQQQEGGSQYF. The CDR3 DNA reads as TGCGCCAGCAGCCAACAACAGGAGGGCGGGTCTCAGTACTTC.

This clone has just a few counts. The rearrangement joins TRBV7-9 to TRBJ2-3; D possibly corresponds to TRBD1 (6 bases). The V gene's germline CDR1 is SEHNR and CDR2 FQNEAQ (reference sequence). The V end lost 5 bases, the J end lost 2 bases, and 11 bases lay between the germline ends. The CDR3 extends over 14 amino acids. CDR3 in DNA: TGTGCCAGCAGCCTGGGGGACATCACAGATACGCAGTATTTT. Its translation is CASSLGDITDTQYF.

The DNA for the CDR3 is TGTGCCTGCCCTGGGAGATCGGGGGAAAAGCAGTTCTTC. Encoded protein: CACPGRSGEKQFF. The chain links TRBV30 to TRBJ2-1, with D perhaps TRBD2 (6 bases). V was trimmed by 6 bases and J by 11 bases, leaving 20 bases between them. The CDR3 extends over 13 amino acids. Germline V gene data show CDR1 as GTSNPN and CDR2 as SVGIG (reference sequence).

This rearrangement joins TRBV4-2 to TRBJ2-1; 10 bases fit TRBD2. The CDR3 runs 21 residues. Trimming cost V 0 bases and J 0 bases; bases outside gene matches: 14. Germline V gene sequence: CDR1 LGHNA, CDR2 YNFKEQ. The CDR3 here is CASSQEIVVAGGRYSYNEQFF. CDR3 bases: TGTGCCAGCAGCCAAGAGATAGTGGTAGCGGGAGGACGTTACTCCTACAATGAGCAGTTCTTC.

This clone has just a few counts. CDR3 residues: CSVERQLMNTEAFF. The CDR3 bases are TGCAGCGTTGAAAGGCAGCTCATGAACACTGAAGCTTTCTTT. The chain employs TRBV29-1 and TRBJ1-1, with D uncertain. Germline-derived CDR1 and CDR2 are SQVTM and ANQGSEA. V was shortened by 2 bases and J by 0 bases, with 10 bases between the two germline ends. The CDR3 has 14 amino acids.

Here the CDR3 reads CASSEYLNDGYTF. The CDR3, as DNA: TGTGCCAGCAGTGAATATCTAAACGATGGCTACACCTTC. This chain connects TRBV25-1 to TRBJ1-2; no definite D call. V lost 0 bases and J lost 6, with 8 bases in between. Germline V gene data show CDR1 as MGHDK and CDR2 as SYGVNS. This CDR3 is built from 13 residues.

This clone was seen only a few times. CDR3 sequence reads: CASSPSWTSSKWSYNEQFF. The CDR3 DNA follows: TGTGCCAGTAGTCCCTCATGGACTAGCAGTAAGTGGTCCTACAATGAGCAGTTCTTC. The chain recombines TRBV19 with TRBJ2-1; TRBD2 matches at 8 bases. From germline, CDR1 is LNHDA and CDR2 SQIVND (reference sequence). The ends lost 5 bases at V and 1 base at J; junction bases unmatched: 16. The CDR3 extends over 19 amino acids.

This clone was seen a few times. In nucleotides, the CDR3 is TGCGCCAGCAGCTTCGACAGGGTTAATGAGCAGTTCTTC. Protein: CASSFDRVNEQFF. This chain connects TRBV5-1 to TRBJ2-1; 7 nucleotides match TRBD1. Germline V CDR1 and CDR2: SGHRS, YFSETQ. V dropped 2 bases and J dropped 7; count of bases not matched to a gene: 3. This CDR3 is 13 amino acids long.

This clone was observed at least ten times. The CDR3 nucleotides are TGTGCCATCTATCCGGGGCAGCGATCTGCAACTAATGAAAAACTGTTTTTT. Amino acid sequence: CAIYPGQRSATNEKLFF. The gene calls are TRBV19 and TRBJ1-4, with D perhaps matching TRBD1 (5 bases). Germline CDR1 reads LNHDA; CDR2 reads SQIVND (reference sequence). Trimming removed 10 bases from V and 0 bases from J, with 21 bases in between. The CDR3 consists of 17 residues.

The chain has TRBV5-1 and TRBJ1-1; D might be TRBD1 (6 bases). Germline V CDR1 and CDR2: SGHRS, YFSETQ. CDR3 length: 14 amino acids. The V end lost 4 bases, the J end lost 4 bases, and 14 bases lay between the germline ends. The CDR3 region has the DNA TGCGCCAGCAGCCCCACGGGGGGCGGCACTGAAGCTTTCTTT. It is translated as CASSPTGGGTEAFF. The entire variable domain, with the rest obtained from reference TRBV5-1 and TRBJ1-1, is as follows: KAGVTQTPRYLIKTRGQQVTLSCSPISGHRSVSWYQQTPGQGLQFLFEYFSETQRNKGNFPGRFSGRQFSNSRSEMNVSTLELGDSALYLCASSPTGGGTEAFFGQGTRLTVV.

The rearrangement links TRBV7-3 to TRBJ2-3; D unclear. V gave up 4 bases and J gave up 0 bases, with 17 bases separating them. CDR3 size: 17 residues. Germline CDR1 is SGHTA and CDR2 is FQGTGA. CDR3 coding DNA: TGTGCCAGCAGCTCATCTCAGTTCCCCCTGAGCACAGATACGCAGTATTTT. Its protein is CASSSSQFPLSTDTQYF.

The chain employs TRBV30 and TRBJ1-2; 9 nucleotides match TRBD1. Trimming cost V 3 bases and J 4 bases; bases outside gene matches: 3. This CDR3 region has 13 residues. Germline CDR1 GTSNPN, CDR2 SVGIG (reference sequence). The CDR3, as DNA: TGTGCCTGGAGGACAGGGGGAACCTATGGCTACACCTTC. It yields the protein CAWRTGGTYGYTF.